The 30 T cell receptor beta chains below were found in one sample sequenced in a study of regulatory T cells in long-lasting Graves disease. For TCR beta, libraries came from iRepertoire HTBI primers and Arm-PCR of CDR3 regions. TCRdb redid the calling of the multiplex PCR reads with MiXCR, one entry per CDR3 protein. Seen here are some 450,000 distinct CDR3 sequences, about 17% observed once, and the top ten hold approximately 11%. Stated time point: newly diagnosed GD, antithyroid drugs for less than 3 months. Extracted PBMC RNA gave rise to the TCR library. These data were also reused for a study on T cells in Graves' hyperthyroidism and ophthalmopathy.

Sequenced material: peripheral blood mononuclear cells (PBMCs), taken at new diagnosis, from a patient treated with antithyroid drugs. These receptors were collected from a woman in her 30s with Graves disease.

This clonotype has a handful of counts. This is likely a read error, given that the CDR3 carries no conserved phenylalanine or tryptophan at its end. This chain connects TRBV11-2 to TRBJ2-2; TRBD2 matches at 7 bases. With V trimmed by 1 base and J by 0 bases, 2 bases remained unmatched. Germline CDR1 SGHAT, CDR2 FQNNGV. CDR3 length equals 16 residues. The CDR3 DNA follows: TGTGCCAGCAGCTTAGGTAGCGGGCCGAACACCGGGGAGCTGTTTCTT. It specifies CASSLGSGPNTGELFL.

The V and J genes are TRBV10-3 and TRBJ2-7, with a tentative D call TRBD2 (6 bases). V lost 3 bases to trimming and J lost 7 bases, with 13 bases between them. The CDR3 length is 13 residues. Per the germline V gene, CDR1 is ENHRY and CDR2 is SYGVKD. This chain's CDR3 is CAISDSDYAEQYF. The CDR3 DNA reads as TGTGCCATCAGTGATTCGGACTACGCTGAGCAGTACTTC.

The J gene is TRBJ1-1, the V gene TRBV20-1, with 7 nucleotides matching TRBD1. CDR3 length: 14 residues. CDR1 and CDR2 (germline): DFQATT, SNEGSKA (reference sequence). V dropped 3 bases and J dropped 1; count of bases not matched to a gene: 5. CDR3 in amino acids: CSARGAGGNTEAFF. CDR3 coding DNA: TGCAGTGCTAGGGGAGCAGGGGGGAACACTGAAGCTTTCTTT.

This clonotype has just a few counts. The chain's CDR3 is CASSLEAYGGDIQYF. The CDR3 DNA reads as TGTGCCAGCAGCTTAGAAGCCTATGGGGGGGACATTCAGTACTTC. This chain uses TRBV7-2 with TRBJ2-4, with TRBD2 matching 7 bases. There are 15 residues in the CDR3. V trimming: 1 base; J trimming: 8 bases; junction bases outside the gene matches: 8. CDR1 and CDR2 from the germline V gene are SGHTA and FQGNSA.

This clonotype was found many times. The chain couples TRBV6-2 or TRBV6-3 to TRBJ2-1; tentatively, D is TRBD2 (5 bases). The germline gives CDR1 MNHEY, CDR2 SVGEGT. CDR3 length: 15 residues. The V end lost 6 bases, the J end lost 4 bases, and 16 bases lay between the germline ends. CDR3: CASRPLPGTYNEQFF. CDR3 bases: TGTGCCAGCAGGCCCCTGCCGGGAACGTACAATGAGCAGTTCTTC.

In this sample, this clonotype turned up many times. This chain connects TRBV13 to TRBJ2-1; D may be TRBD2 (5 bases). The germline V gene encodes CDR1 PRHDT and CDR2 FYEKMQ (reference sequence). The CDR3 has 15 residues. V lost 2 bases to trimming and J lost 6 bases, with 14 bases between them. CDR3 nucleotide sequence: TGTGCCAGCAGCTTAAGGCTCCGAGAGGGCAATGAGCAGTTCTTC. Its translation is CASSLRLREGNEQFF.

CDR3 sequence: CATQRGNTIYF. The CDR3 DNA follows: TGTGCTACTCAAAGGGGAAACACCATATATTTT. The chain has TRBV28 and TRBJ1-3, with D unclear. The CDR3 is 11 amino acids. CDR1 is MDHEN and CDR2 is SYDVKM in the germline V gene.

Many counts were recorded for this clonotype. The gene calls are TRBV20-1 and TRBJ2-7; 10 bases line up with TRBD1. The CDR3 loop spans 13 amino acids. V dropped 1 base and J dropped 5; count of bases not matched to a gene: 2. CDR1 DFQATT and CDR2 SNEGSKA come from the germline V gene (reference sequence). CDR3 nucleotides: TGCAGTGCTAGAGCCGGGACAGGGGACGAGCAGTACTTC. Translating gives CSARAGTGDEQYF.

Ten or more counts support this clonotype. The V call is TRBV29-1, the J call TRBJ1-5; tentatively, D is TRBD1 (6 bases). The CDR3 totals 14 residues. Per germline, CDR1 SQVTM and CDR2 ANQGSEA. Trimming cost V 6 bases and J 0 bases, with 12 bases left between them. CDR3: CSVSGQYSNQPQHF. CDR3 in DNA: TGCAGCGTATCAGGACAGTATAGCAATCAGCCCCAGCATTTT.

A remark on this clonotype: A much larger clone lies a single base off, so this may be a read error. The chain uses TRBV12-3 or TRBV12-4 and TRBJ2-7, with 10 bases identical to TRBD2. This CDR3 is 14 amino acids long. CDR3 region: CAGSPGLAYYEQYF. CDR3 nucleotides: TGTGCCGGCAGTCCGGGACTAGCGTACTACGAGCAGTACTTC.

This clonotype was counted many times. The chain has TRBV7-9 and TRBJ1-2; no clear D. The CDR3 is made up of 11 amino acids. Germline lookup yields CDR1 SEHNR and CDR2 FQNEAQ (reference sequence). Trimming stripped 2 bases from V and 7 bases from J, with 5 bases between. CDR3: CASSLSGGYTF. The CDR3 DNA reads TGTGCCAGCAGCTTAAGCGGTGGCTACACCTTC.

DNA of the CDR3: TGTGCCATCAGTGGTGGCAGGGGACCAGATACGCAGTATTTT. Translated: CAISGGRGPDTQYF. V is TRBV10-3 and J is TRBJ2-3, with a weak D call TRBD1 (6 bases). From germline, CDR1 is ENHRY and CDR2 SYGVKD. This CDR3 is 14 amino acids long. The V and J ends lost 4 bases and 4 bases respectively, with 12 bases between them.

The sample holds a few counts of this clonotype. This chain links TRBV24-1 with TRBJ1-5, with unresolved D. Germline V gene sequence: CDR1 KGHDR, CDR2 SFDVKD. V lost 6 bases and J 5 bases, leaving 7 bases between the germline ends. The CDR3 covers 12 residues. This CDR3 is CATSTGHQPQHF. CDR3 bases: TGTGCCACCAGTACGGGTCATCAGCCCCAGCATTTT.

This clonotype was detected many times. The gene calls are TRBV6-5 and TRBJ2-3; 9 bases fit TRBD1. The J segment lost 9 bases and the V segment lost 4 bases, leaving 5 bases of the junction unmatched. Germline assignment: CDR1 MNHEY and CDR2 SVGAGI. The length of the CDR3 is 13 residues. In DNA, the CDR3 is TGTGCCAGCAGTTTCGGACAGGGGAGGACGCAGTATTTT. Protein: CASSFGQGRTQYF.

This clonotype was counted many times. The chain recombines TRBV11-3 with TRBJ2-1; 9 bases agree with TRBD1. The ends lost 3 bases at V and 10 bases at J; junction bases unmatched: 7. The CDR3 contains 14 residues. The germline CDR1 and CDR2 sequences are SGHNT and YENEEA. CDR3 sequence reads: CASSLGAGQGEQFF. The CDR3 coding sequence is TGTGCCAGCAGCTTGGGCGCGGGACAGGGAGAGCAGTTCTTC.

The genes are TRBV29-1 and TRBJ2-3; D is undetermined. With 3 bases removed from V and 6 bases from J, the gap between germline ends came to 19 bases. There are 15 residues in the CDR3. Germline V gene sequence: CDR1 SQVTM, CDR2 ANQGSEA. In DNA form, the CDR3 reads TGCAGCGTTGATATTGGCAGTAATTCTTACGATACGCAGTATTTT. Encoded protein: CSVDIGSNSYDTQYF.

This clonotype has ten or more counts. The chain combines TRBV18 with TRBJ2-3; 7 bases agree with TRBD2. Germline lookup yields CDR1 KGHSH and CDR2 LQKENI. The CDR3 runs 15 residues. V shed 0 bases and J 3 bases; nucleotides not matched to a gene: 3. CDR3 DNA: TGTGCCAGCTCACCACCGCAGGGAGGGACAGATACGCAGTATTTT. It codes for CASSPPQGGTDTQYF.

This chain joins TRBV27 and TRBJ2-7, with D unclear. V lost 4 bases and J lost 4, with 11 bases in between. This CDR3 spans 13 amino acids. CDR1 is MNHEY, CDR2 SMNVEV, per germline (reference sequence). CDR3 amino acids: CASSSSTAYEQYF. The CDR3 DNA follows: TGTGCCAGCAGTTCGTCAACAGCTTACGAGCAGTACTTC.

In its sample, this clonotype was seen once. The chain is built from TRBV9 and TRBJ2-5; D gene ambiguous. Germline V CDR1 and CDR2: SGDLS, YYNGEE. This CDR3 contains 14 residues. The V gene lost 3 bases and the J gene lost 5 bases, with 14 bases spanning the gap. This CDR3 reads CASSAADRAETQYF. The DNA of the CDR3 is TGTGCCAGCAGCGCCGCCGATAGGGCGGAGACCCAGTACTTC.

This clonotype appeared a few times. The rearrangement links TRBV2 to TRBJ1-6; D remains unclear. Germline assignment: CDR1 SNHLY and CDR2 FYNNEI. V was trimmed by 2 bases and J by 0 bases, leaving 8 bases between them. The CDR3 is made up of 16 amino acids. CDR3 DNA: TGTGCCAGCAGTGAAAGTGAGCGCTCCTATAATTCACCCCTCCACTTT. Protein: CASSESERSYNSPLHF.

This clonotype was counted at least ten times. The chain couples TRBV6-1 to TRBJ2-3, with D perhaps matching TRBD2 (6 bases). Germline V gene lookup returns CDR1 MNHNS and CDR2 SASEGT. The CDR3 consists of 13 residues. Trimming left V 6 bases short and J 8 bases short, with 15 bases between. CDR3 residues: CASSPEGPLTQYF. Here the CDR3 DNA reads TGTGCCAGCAGCCCGGAGGGTCCCCTTACGCAGTATTTT.

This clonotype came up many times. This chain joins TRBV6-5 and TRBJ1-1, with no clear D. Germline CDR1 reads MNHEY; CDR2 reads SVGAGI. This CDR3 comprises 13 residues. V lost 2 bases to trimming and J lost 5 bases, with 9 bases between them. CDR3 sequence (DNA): TGTGCCAGCAGTTACGACGCTGGGACTGAAGCTTTCTTT. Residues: CASSYDAGTEAFF.

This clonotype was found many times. CDR3 sequence: CASSSSWGRGIDEQYF. Here the CDR3 DNA reads TGTGCCAGCAGTTCCTCGTGGGGGAGGGGTATCGACGAGCAGTACTTC. The rearrangement links TRBV28 to TRBJ2-7; TRBD2 matches 7 bases. There are 16 residues in the CDR3. The germline gives CDR1 MDHEN, CDR2 SYDVKM. The V gene end was trimmed by 4 bases and the J gene end by 5 bases; junction bases not matched to a gene: 14.

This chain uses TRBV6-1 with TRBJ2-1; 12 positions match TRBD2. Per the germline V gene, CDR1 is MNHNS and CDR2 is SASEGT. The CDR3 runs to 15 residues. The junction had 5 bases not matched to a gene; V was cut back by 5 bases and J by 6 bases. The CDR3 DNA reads TGTGCCAGCAGTCAGACTAGCGGGAGATTCAATGAGCAGTTCTTC. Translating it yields CASSQTSGRFNEQFF.

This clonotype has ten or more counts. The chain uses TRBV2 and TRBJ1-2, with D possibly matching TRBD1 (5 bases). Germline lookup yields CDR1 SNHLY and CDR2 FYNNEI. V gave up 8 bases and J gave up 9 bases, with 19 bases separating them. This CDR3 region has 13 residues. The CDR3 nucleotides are TGTGCCAGCCTGAGGGACGAATCCGGAAGCTACACCTTC. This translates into CASLRDESGSYTF.

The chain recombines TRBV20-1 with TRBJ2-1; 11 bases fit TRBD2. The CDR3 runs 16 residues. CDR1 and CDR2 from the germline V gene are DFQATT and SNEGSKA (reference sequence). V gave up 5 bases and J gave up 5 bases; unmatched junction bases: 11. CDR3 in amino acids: CSAPSQGTSGNNEQFF. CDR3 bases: TGCAGTGCTCCCTCCCAGGGGACTAGCGGTAACAATGAGCAGTTCTTC.

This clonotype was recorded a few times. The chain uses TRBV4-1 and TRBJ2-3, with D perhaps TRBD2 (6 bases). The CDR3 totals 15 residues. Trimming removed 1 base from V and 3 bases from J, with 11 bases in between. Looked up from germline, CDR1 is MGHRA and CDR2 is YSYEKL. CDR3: CASSQGEAGTDTQYF. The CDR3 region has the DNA TGCGCCAGCAGCCAAGGAGAGGCGGGGACAGATACGCAGTATTTT.

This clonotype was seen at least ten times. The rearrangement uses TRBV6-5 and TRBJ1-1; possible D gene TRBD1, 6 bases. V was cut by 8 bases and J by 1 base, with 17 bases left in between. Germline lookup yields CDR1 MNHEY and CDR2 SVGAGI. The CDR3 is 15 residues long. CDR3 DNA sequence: TGTGCCAGCCGTTCCCGGGACACACGGAACACTGAAGCTTTCTTT. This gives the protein CASRSRDTRNTEAFF.

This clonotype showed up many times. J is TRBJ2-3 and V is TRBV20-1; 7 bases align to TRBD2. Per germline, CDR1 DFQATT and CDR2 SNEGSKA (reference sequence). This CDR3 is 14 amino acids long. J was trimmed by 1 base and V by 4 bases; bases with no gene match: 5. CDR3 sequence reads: CSAIAGAGTDTQYF. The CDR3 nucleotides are TGCAGTGCTATCGCGGGAGCGGGCACAGATACGCAGTATTTT.

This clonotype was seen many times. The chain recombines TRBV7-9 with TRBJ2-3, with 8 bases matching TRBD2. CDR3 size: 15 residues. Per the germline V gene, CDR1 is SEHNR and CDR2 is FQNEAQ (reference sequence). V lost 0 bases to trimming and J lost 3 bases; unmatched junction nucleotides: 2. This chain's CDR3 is CASSLAGLDTDTQYF. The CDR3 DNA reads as TGTGCCAGCAGCTTAGCGGGACTAGATACAGATACGCAGTATTTT.